The clone carrying this T cell receptor beta chain was recorded once. No antigen is known for it. TCRdb independently ran MiXCR on the reads; one entry per CDR3 protein. Of approximately 300,000 distinct CDR3 sequences in the sample, 20% to 30% were seen once. The record originates from a study of T cell repertoires in cytomegalovirus infection. The V gene's germline CDR1 is KGHSH and CDR2 LQKENI. This CDR3 spans 16 amino acids. Trimming shortened V by 3 bases and J by 0 bases, and 9 bases separated the two germline ends. This specimen consisted of cultured PBMCs, obtained from culture after CMV antigen stimulation. This receptor was taken from a human donor in good health (CMV status not recorded). Some clones in this sample may be carry-over from other donors' samples. This chain uses TRBV18 with TRBJ2-6; possible D gene TRBD1, 6 bases. CDR3 nucleotide sequence: TGTGCCAGCTCACCGGACAGACTCTCTGGGGCCAACGTCCTGACTTTC. It encodes CASSPDRLSGANVLTF.